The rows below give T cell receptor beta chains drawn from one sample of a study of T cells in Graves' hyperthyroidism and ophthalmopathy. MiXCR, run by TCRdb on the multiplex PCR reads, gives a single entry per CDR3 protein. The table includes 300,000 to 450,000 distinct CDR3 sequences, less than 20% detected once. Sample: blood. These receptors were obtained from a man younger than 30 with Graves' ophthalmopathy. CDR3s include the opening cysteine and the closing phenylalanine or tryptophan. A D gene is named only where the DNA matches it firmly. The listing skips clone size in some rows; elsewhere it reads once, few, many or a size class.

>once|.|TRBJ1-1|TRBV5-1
TGCGCCAGCAGCACCCGACGGGGAATTGAGAACACTGAAGCTTTCTTT
CASSTRRGIENTEAFF
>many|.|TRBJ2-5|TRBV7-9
TGTGCCAGCAGCTTGGCGGAGCGAGGCCAAGAGACCCAGTACTTC
CASSLAERGQETQYF
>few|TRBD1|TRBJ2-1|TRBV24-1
TGTGCCACCAGTGCCTCGACAGGGAACCACAATGAGCAGTTCTTC
CATSASTGNHNEQFF
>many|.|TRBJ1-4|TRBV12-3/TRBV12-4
TGTGCCAGCAGTTTGGCTGAAAAACTGTTTTTT
CASSLAEKLFF
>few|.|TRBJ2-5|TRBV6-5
TGTGCCAGCAGTTACGGGGGGCTGGGGGAGACCCAGTACTTC
CASSYGGLGETQYF
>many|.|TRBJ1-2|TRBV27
TGTGCCAGCAGTTTCTCAAATTCAGTCCCGTTCAACTATGGCTACACCTTC
CASSFSNSVPFNYGYTF
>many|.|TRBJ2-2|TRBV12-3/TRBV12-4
TGTGCCAGCAGGAGGGGGGGGCTGCCCGGGGAGCTGTTTTTT
CASRRGGLPGELFF
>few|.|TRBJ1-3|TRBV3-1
TGTGCCAGCACACAGGGACCTACCTCTGGAAACACCATATATTTT
CASTQGPTSGNTIYF
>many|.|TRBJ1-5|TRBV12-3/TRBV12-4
TGTGCCAGCAGTTTAGCCCGTCTGCAGCCCCAGCATTTT
CASSLARLQPQHF
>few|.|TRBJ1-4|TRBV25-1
TGTGCCAGCAGTGATAGAAGAGAGCTTAATGAAAAACTGTTTTTT
CASSDRRELNEKLFF
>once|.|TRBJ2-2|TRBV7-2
TGTGCCAGCAGTCCACATCGAGCGCGCTACACCGGGGAGCTGTTTTTT
CASSPHRARYTGELFF
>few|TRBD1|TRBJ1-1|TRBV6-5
TGTGCCAGCAGTTATACGACAGGGATAAACACTGAAGCTTTCTTT
CASSYTTGINTEAFF
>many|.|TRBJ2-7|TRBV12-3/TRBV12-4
TGTGCCAGCAGTTTATCATCAGGGGGGTCGGACTTC
CASSLSSGGSDF
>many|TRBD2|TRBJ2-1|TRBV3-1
TGTGCCAGCAGCCAAGGACTAGCGGGGGGGCAAGGTGAGCAGTTCTTC
CASSQGLAGGQGEQFF
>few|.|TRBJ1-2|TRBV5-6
TGTGCCAGCAGCTTGAAGAACCAAAACTATGGCTACACCTTC
CASSLKNQNYGYTF
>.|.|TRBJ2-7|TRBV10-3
TGTGCCATCGTGGCAGGGAGTGAGCAGTACTTC
CAIVAGSEQYF
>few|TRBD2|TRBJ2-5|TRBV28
TGTGCCAGCAGTTTAGAGACTAGCGGGGGCCGGGAGACCCAGTACTTC
CASSLETSGGRETQYF
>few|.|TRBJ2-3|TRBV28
TGTGCCAGCAGAAGCTCCTGGACCCCCACAGATACGCAGTATTTT
CASRSSWTPTDTQYF
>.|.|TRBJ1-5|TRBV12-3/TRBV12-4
TGTGCCAGCAGCGTAGCTTTATTATATCAGCCCCAGCATTTT
CASSVALLYQPQHF
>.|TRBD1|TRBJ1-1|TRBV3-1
TGTGCCAGCAGCCTCCTGACAGGGGGGAACACTGAAGCTTTCTTT
CASSLLTGGNTEAFF
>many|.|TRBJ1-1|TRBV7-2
TGTGCCAGCAGCTTATGGGGACGGCCAGGGACAAACACTGAAGCTTTCTTT
CASSLWGRPGTNTEAFF
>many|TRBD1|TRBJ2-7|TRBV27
TGTGCCAGCAGTTCCCCCGGACAGGGTCGGTACGAGCAGTACTTC
CASSSPGQGRYEQYF
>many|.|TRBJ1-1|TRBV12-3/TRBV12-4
TGTGCCAGCAGTATAGGACAGAACACTGAAGCTTTCTTT
CASSIGQNTEAFF
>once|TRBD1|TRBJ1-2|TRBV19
TGTGCCAGTACCGGGACAGGGGGCCCTAACTATGGCTACACCTTC
CASTGTGGPNYGYTF
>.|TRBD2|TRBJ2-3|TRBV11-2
TGTGCCAGCAGCTTAGTTCCCGGGGGACTATCATTCACAGATACGCAGTATTTT
CASSLVPGGLSFTDTQYF
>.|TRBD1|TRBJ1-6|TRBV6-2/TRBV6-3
TGTGCCAGCAGTTTCGCCGGGACAGACAATTCACCCCTCCACTTT
CASSFAGTDNSPLHF
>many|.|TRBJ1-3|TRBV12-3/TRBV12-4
TGTGCCAGCAGCCGATGGGGGACTGGAAACACCATATATTTT
CASSRWGTGNTIYF
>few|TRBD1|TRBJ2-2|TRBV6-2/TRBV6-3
TGTGCCAGCAGTTACACCAGGACAGGGGTGACCGGGGAGCTGTTTTTT
CASSYTRTGVTGELFF
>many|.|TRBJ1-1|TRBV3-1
TGTGCCAGCAGCCAGTTACAGGGAAACACTGAAGCTTTCTTT
CASSQLQGNTEAFF
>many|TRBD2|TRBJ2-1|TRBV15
TGTGCCACCAGCAGAGAGGGGACTAGCCTACCATCGGGCAATGAGCAGTTCTTC
CATSREGTSLPSGNEQFF
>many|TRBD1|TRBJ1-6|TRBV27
TGTGCCAGCAGTACTTTCACCGGGACAGGGTCTAATTCACCCCTCCACTTT
CASSTFTGTGSNSPLHF
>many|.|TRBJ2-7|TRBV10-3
TGTGCCATCGGGGACTCGACAGGTGCCGGGGTCAGCTCCTACGAGCAGTACTTC
CAIGDSTGAGVSSYEQYF
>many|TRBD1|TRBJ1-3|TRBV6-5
TGTGCCAGCAGTTACTCGGGGCAGGGGGCGGAAGGCACCATATATTTT
CASSYSGQGAEGTIYF
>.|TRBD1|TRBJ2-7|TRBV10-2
TGCGCCAGCAGGTTTTTAGTGGACAGGGGAGTCTACGAGCAGTACTTC
CASRFLVDRGVYEQYF
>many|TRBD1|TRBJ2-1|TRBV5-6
TGTGCCAGCAGCCCGAGGGGACAGTTGAGCTCCTACAATGAGCAGTTCTTC
CASSPRGQLSSYNEQFF
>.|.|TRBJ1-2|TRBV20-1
TGCAGTGCTAGAAACAGGGAATATGGCTACACCTTC
CSARNREYGYTF
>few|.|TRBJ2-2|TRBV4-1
TGCGCCAGCAGCCAAGTGACTGCCAACACCGGGGAGCTGTTTTTT
CASSQVTANTGELFF
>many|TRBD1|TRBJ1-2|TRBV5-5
TGTGCCAGCAGCTTACAGGGGGACTCTAACTATGGCTACACCTTC
CASSLQGDSNYGYTF